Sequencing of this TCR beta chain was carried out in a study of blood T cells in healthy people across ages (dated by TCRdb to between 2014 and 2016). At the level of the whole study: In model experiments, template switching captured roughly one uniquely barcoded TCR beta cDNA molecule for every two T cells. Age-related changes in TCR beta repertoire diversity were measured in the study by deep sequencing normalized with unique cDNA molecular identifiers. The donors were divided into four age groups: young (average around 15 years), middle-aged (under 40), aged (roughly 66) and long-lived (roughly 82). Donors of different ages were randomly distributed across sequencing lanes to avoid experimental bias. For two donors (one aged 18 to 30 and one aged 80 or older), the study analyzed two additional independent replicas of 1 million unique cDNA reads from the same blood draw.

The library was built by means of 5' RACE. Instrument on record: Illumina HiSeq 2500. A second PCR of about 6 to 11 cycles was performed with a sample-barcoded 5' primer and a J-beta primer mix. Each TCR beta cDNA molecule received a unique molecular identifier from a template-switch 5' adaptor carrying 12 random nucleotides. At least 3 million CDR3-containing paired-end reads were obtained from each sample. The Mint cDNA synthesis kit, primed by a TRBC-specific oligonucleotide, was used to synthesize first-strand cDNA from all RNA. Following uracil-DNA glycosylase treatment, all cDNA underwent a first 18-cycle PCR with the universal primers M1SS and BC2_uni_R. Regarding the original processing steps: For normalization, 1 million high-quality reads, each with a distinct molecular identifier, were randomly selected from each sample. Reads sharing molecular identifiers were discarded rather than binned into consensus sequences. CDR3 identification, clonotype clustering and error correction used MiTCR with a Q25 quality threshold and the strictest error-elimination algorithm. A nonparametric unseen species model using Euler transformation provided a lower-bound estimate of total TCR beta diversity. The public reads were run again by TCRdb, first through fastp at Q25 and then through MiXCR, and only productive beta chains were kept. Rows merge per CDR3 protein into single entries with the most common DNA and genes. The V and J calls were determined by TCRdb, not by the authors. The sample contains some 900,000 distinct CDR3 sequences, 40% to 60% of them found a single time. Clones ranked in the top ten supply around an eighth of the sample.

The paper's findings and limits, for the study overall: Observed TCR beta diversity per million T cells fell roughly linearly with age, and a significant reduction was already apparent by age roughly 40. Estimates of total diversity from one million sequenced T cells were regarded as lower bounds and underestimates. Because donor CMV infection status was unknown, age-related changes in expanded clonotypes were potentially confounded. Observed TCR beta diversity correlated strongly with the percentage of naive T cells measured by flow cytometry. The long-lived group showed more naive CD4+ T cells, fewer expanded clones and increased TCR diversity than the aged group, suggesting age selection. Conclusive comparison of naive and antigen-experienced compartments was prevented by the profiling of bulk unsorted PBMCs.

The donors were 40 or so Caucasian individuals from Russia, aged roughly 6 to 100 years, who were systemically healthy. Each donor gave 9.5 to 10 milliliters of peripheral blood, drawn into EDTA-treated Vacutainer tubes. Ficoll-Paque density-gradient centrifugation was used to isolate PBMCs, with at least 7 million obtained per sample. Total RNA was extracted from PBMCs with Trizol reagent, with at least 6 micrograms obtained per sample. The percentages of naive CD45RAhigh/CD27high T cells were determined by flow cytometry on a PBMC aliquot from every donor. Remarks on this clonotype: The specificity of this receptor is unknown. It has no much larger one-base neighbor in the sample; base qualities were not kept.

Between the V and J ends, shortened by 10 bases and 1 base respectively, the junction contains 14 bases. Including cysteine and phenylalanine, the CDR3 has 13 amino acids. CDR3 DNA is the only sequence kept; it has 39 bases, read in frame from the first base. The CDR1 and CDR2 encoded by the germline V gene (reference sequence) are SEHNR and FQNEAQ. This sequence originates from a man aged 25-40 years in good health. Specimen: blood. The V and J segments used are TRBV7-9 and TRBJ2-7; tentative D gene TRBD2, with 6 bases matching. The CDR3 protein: CAISIGSSYEQYF. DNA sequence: TGTGCCATCTCCATCGGGAGTTCCTACGAGCAGTACTTC.